Listed below are T cell receptor beta chains from one sample, sequenced in a study of early T cells in non-severe SARS-CoV-2 infection. Via MiXCR, TCRdb re-called the 5' RACE reads, giving one row per CDR3 protein. Of some 32,000 distinct CDR3 sequences in the sample, approximately 7% were seen once. Sequenced sample: whole blood. The receptors stem from an adult who was a healthcare worker with PCR-confirmed SARS-CoV-2 infection or an uninfected control (not recorded which). Each CDR3 is given with its conserved first and last residue. D genes are given only for firm matches. Not all rows give a size; the values are once, few, many and, for expanded clones, a class.

>TRBV12-3/TRBV12-4|20|TRBD2|many|TRBJ2-4
CASTSSLLAGGLQAKNIQYF
TGTGCCAGCACCTCCTCCCTACTAGCGGGGGGGCTGCAGGCCAAAAACATTCAGTACTTC
>TRBV28|17|NA|few|TRBJ2-3
CASSGQPRGNWADTQYF
TGTGCCAGCAGCGGACAGCCCCGGGGTAATTGGGCAGATACGCAGTATTTT
>TRBV7-9|15|TRBD2|many|TRBJ2-3
CASNGGASGTDTQYF
TGTGCCAGCAACGGGGGGGCGTCTGGTACAGATACGCAGTATTTT
>TRBV11-2|13|TRBD2|NA|TRBJ2-7
CASSLGGGYEQYF
TGTGCCAGCAGCTTAGGGGGGGGCTACGAGCAGTACTTC
>TRBV6-2/TRBV6-3|16|TRBD2|NA|TRBJ2-3
CASSSPSGGTTDTQYF
TGTGCCAGCAGTTCCCCCAGCGGGGGCACCACAGATACGCAGTATTTT
>TRBV7-3|15|NA|few|TRBJ1-2
CASSTNPATGHDYTF
TGTGCCAGCAGCACAAACCCAGCCACGGGGCATGACTACACCTTC
>TRBV6-1|14|NA|many|TRBJ2-7
CASSEVSNPYEQYF
TGTGCCAGCAGTGAAGTGTCGAATCCCTACGAGCAGTACTTC
>TRBV20-1|12|NA|few|TRBJ1-1
CSARFGDTEAFF
TGCAGTGCTAGGTTCGGGGATACTGAAGCTTTCTTT
>TRBV7-2|15|TRBD1|few|TRBJ2-7
CASSFSTGGSYEQYF
TGTGCCAGCAGCTTTTCGACAGGGGGCTCCTACGAGCAGTACTTC
>TRBV21-1|17|NA|few|TRBJ2-1
CASSKVSGRQENNEQFF
TGTGCCAGCAGCAAAGTATCAGGGAGGCAGGAAAACAATGAGCAGTTCTTC
>TRBV29-1|14|NA|NA|TRBJ2-5
CSVEDDRTQETQYF
TGCAGCGTTGAAGACGACAGGACGCAAGAGACCCAGTACTTC
>TRBV6-5|15|NA|many|TRBJ1-4
CASRARDSTNEKLFF
TGTGCCAGCAGGGCTCGGGACTCAACTAATGAAAAACTGTTTTTT
>TRBV5-5|16|NA|many|TRBJ1-2
CASSTTLRDTNYGYTF
TGTGCCAGCAGCACTACCTTACGCGATACTAACTATGGCTACACCTTC
>TRBV7-8|15|NA|many|TRBJ2-2
CASSLVGGQVGELFF
TGTGCCAGCAGCTTAGTCGGAGGGCAAGTCGGGGAGCTGTTTTTT
>TRBV28|14|NA|many|TRBJ2-1
CASSSADRYNEQFF
TGTGCCAGCAGTTCCGCCGACAGATACAATGAGCAGTTCTTC
>TRBV19|15|NA|NA|TRBJ1-5
CASSIGGWGNQPQHF
TGTGCCAGTAGTATCGGAGGGTGGGGAAATCAGCCCCAGCATTTT
>TRBV30|14|NA|many|TRBJ1-2
CAWRAGDRNYGYTF
TGTGCCTGGAGGGCGGGGGACCGTAACTATGGCTACACCTTC
>TRBV7-6|14|NA|many|TRBJ2-3
CASSSARSGDTQYF
TGTGCCAGCAGCTCAGCAAGGAGTGGAGATACGCAGTATTTT
>TRBV12-3/TRBV12-4|12|NA|NA|TRBJ1-1
CASKRVNTEAFF
TGTGCCAGCAAACGGGTGAACACTGAAGCTTTCTTT
>TRBV10-3|14|NA|NA|TRBJ2-1
CAISTTGPYNEQFF
TGTGCCATCAGTACGACAGGCCCCTACAATGAGCAGTTCTTC
>TRBV28|15|NA|NA|TRBJ2-7
CASVTSQGRVSEQYF
TGTGCCAGCGTAACAAGCCAGGGCAGGGTGAGCGAGCAGTACTTC
>TRBV4-2|15|NA|many|TRBJ1-6
CASSQDRRDGSPLHF
TGTGCCAGCAGCCAAGATCGCCGGGATGGATCACCCCTCCACTTT
>TRBV4-3|13|NA|many|TRBJ1-1
CASSQVENTEAFF
TGCGCCAGCAGCCAAGTGGAGAACACTGAAGCTTTCTTT
>TRBV20-1|17|TRBD1|many|TRBJ2-7
CSARAVAGTGDSYEQYF
TGCAGTGCTAGAGCAGTTGCCGGGACAGGGGACTCCTACGAGCAGTACTTC
>TRBV18|14|TRBD1|many|TRBJ1-2
CASSPWTGAYGYTF
TGTGCCAGCTCACCATGGACAGGGGCCTATGGCTACACCTTC
>TRBV20-1|14|NA|many|TRBJ1-5
CSARDRAVNQPQHF
TGCAGTGCTAGAGATAGGGCGGTCAATCAGCCCCAGCATTTT
>TRBV7-6|15|NA|few|TRBJ2-1
CASSFGLPSYNEQFF
TGTGCCAGCAGCTTCGGCCTCCCCTCCTACAATGAGCAGTTCTTC
>TRBV7-2|16|NA|many|TRBJ2-2
CASSLGARDGTGELFF
TGTGCCAGCAGCTTAGGGGCTAGAGACGGCACCGGGGAGCTGTTTTTT
>TRBV7-2|16|TRBD2|NA|TRBJ2-3
CASSLASGGYTDTQYF
TGTGCCAGCAGCTTAGCAAGCGGGGGGTACACAGATACGCAGTATTTT
>TRBV5-4|12|NA|many|TRBJ2-7
CASSPDGHEQYF
TGTGCCAGCAGCCCAGACGGCCACGAGCAGTACTTC
>TRBV7-9|12|TRBD2|many|TRBJ2-1
CASSLDSGRKFF
TGTGCCAGCAGCTTAGATAGCGGGAGGAAGTTCTTC
>TRBV5-6|14|TRBD1|NA|TRBJ2-5
CASSLQGAQETQYF
TGTGCCAGCAGCTTACAGGGGGCACAAGAGACCCAGTACTTC
>TRBV11-2|15|TRBD2|many|TRBJ2-7
CASSPSGGRSYEQYF
TGTGCCAGCAGCCCCTCGGGGGGGAGGTCCTACGAGCAGTACTTC
>TRBV7-3|15|TRBD1|medium-sized|TRBJ1-2
CASSLTRTGNYGYTF
TGTGCCAGCAGCTTGACGCGGACAGGCAACTATGGCTACACCTTC
>TRBV6-2/TRBV6-3|17|TRBD2|NA|TRBJ2-7
CASSPPPGLAGEYDQYF
TGTGCCAGCAGCCCTCCCCCGGGACTAGCGGGAGAGTACGATCAGTACTTC
>TRBV7-8|15|NA|few|TRBJ1-5
CASSSGDYSNQPQHF
TGTGCCAGCAGCTCCGGGGATTATAGCAATCAGCCCCAGCATTTT
>TRBV11-2|12|NA|many|TRBJ2-7
CASSRTSYEQYF
TGTGCCAGCAGCCGGACCTCCTACGAGCAGTACTTC
>TRBV20-1|15|TRBD1|few|TRBJ2-3
CSAGAAGQATDTQYF
TGCAGTGCAGGGGCGGCCGGACAGGCCACAGATACGCAGTATTTT
>TRBV7-6|13|TRBD2|many|TRBJ2-7
CASSSGGSYEQYF
TGTGCCAGCAGCTCGGGAGGATCCTACGAGCAGTACTTC
>TRBV9|17|TRBD2|many|TRBJ2-3
CASSGGTSWSPTDTQYF
TGTGCCAGCAGCGGAGGGACTAGTTGGTCTCCCACAGATACGCAGTATTTT